A single sample is the source of the 13 T cell receptor beta chains below, sequenced in a study of T cell responses to AZD1222 COVID-19 vaccine. Only in-frame clones appear in the TCRdb table, and some are missing; sequencing was by immunoSEQ multiplex PCR. The sample lists fewer than 80,000 clones, less than 85% occurring once. The sample was peripheral blood, taken on day 0 of MenACWY control vaccination. These receptors were taken from an adult in good health.

The rearrangement links TRBV11-2 to TRBJ1-1; D is possibly TRBD1 (5 bases). The length of the CDR3 is 19 residues. CDR1 is SGHAT and CDR2 is FQNNGV in the germline V gene. Trimming took 5 bases from V and 5 from J, leaving 30 bases between them. CDR3 loop: CASSRQNRGTGPQDTEAFF. In DNA form, the CDR3 reads TGTGCCAGCAGCCGACAGAACCGGGGGACGGGTCCCCAAGATACTGAAGCTTTCTTT.

This clone was seen more than once but under ten times. CDR3 in amino acids: CASRQGVDEKLFF. CDR3 nucleotide sequence: TGTGCCAGCAGGCAAGGGGTCGATGAAAAACTGTTTTTT. The V and J genes are TRBV2 and TRBJ1-4; TRBD1 is a possible D gene (5 bases). The germline V gene encodes CDR1 SNHLY and CDR2 FYNNEI. Trimming took off 6 bases at V and 6 bases at J, with 11 bases between the two ends. The length of the CDR3 is 13 residues.

This clone occurred once. This rearrangement joins TRBV9 to TRBJ2-3, with TRBD2 identical over 8 bases. The CDR3 extends over 14 amino acids. Germline lookup yields CDR1 SGDLS and CDR2 YYNGEE. V trimming: 3 bases; J trimming: 7 bases; junction bases outside the gene matches: 7. The CDR3 protein is CASSEGLDLNTQYF. Written as DNA, the CDR3 is TGTGCCAGCAGCGAGGGACTAGATCTAAATACGCAGTATTTT.

The chain links TRBV24-1 to TRBJ2-1; 11 bases are shared with TRBD2. The length of the CDR3 is 20 residues. Germline CDR1 reads KGHDR; CDR2 reads SFDVKD. After removal of 3 bases from V and 4 bases from J, the junction contained 16 bases not matched to a gene. CDR3 protein: CATSDTRRLLAGVGYNEQFF. DNA of the CDR3: TGTGCCACCAGTGATACAAGACGGTTACTAGCGGGAGTGGGGTACAATGAGCAGTTCTTC.

This clone was observed at least ten times. The junction departs from the called germline gene at one end, perhaps through a read error. This chain links TRBV6-5 with TRBJ2-7; D remains ambiguous. Looked up from germline, CDR1 is MNHEY and CDR2 is SVGAGI. The CDR3 length is 15 residues. The CDR3 nucleotides are TGTGCCAGCATTTACACATCCCCGGGCTCCTACGAGCAGTACTTC. Translated, it gives CASIYTSPGSYEQYF.

The chain uses TRBV7-9 and TRBJ2-3; TRBD2 matches at 12 bases. This CDR3 comprises 16 residues. V gave up 5 bases and J gave up 5 bases; unmatched junction bases: 8. The germline V gene has CDR1 SEHNR and CDR2 FQNEAQ (reference sequence). The CDR3 DNA reads TGTGCCAGCAGCCGACTAGCGGGGGCGCCTCGAGATACGCAGTATTTT. Its protein product is CASSRLAGAPRDTQYF.

This clone was seen only a few times. J is TRBJ1-5 and V is TRBV2; D remains ambiguous. This CDR3 spans 11 amino acids. Germline values: CDR1 SNHLY, CDR2 FYNNEI. V dropped 4 bases and J dropped 11 bases, with 9 bases sitting between them. The CDR3 region has the DNA TGTGCCAGCAGTGCCGGCTCGACCCAGCATTTT. Translating it yields CASSAGSTQHF.

This clone was observed a few times. Here the CDR3 DNA reads TGTGCCGCCTACAGGGGATCTAATGAAAAACTGTTTTTT. It specifies CAAYRGSNEKLFF. This chain joins TRBV30 and TRBJ1-4, with TRBD1 matching over 7 bases. V dropped 8 bases and J dropped 3; count of bases not matched to a gene: 6. The CDR3 length is 13 residues. Looked up from germline, CDR1 is GTSNPN and CDR2 is SVGIG (reference sequence).

The V call is TRBV2, the J call TRBJ2-1; no reliable D call. CDR1 SNHLY and CDR2 FYNNEI come from the germline V gene. With 8 bases removed from V and 7 bases from J, the gap between germline ends came to 9 bases. This CDR3 is 11 amino acids long. CDR3 sequence (DNA): TGTGCCAGCTATGGACCAAATGAGCAGTTCTTC. Its protein product is CASYGPNEQFF.

The chain uses TRBV5-1 and TRBJ2-5, with 8 positions matching TRBD1. The ends lost 0 bases at V and 4 bases at J; junction bases unmatched: 11. The V gene's germline CDR1 is SGHRS and CDR2 YFSETQ. The CDR3 is 17 amino acids. CDR3 region: CASSLVKGRGPGETQYF. The CDR3, as DNA: TGCGCCAGCAGCTTGGTCAAGGGCAGGGGGCCAGGAGAGACCCAGTACTTC.

The V gene is TRBV7-8, the J gene TRBJ1-2; D call uncertain. This CDR3 is 13 amino acids long. Germline V lookup: CDR1 SGHVS, CDR2 FQNEAQ. Trimming took off 4 bases at V and 7 bases at J, with 13 bases between the two ends. Written as DNA, the CDR3 is TGTGCCAGCAGCTCCACGGGTTTGGGTGGCTACACCTTC. The encoded protein is CASSSTGLGGYTF.

This clone has only a few counts. The genes are TRBV19 and TRBJ2-7, with no clear D. V was trimmed by 1 base and J by 8 bases, leaving 12 bases between them. The length of the CDR3 is 13 residues. Germline CDR1 reads LNHDA; CDR2 reads SQIVND (reference sequence). The CDR3 DNA is TGTGCCAGTAGTATAGGACCACAAGGGAAGCAGTACTTC. Amino acid sequence: CASSIGPQGKQYF.

The chain combines TRBV19 with TRBJ2-2; D is unresolved. Germline V lookup: CDR1 LNHDA, CDR2 SQIVND (reference sequence). The CDR3 runs 13 residues. Trimming took 7 bases from V and 4 from J, leaving 10 bases between them. CDR3 sequence: CASTPSGTGELFF. The CDR3 DNA sequence: TGTGCCAGTACCCCATCGGGCACCGGGGAGCTGTTTTTT.